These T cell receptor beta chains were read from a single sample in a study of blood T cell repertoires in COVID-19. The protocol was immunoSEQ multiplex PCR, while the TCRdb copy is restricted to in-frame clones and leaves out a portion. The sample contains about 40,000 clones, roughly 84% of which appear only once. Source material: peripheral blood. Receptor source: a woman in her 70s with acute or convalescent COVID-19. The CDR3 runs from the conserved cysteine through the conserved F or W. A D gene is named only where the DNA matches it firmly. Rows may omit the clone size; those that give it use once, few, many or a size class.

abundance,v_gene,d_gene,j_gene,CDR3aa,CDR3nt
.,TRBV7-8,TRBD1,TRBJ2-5,CASSSPGTAQETQYF,TGTGCCAGCAGCTCACCCGGGACAGCCCAAGAGACCCAGTACTTC
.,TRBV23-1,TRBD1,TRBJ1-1,CASKEDPEDRGGTEAFF,TGCGCCAGCAAGGAAGATCCCGAGGACAGGGGGGGAACTGAAGCTTTCTTT
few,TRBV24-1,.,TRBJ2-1,CATSVQGGYYNEQFF,TGTGCCACCAGTGTCCAGGGGGGATACTACAATGAGCAGTTCTTC
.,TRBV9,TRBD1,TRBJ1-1,CASSPEGGSGNTEAFF,TGTGCCAGCAGCCCCGAAGGGGGCTCGGGGAACACTGAAGCTTTCTTT
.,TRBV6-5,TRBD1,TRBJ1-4,CASSRQGVNEKLFF,TGTGCCAGCAGCCGACAGGGGGTTAATGAAAAACTGTTTTTT
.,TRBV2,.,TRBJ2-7,CASTVLAFDEQYF,TGTGCCAGCACAGTCCTAGCGTTCGACGAGCAGTACTTC
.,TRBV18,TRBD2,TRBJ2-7,CASSVREYHEQYF,TGTGCCAGCTCAGTGCGGGAGTACCACGAGCAGTACTTC
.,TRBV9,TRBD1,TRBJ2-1,CASSATGTGQHNEQFF,TGTGCCAGCAGCGCCACCGGGACAGGGCAGCACAATGAGCAGTTCTTC
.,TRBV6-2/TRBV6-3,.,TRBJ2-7,CASSPDTSYEQYF,TGTGCCAGCAGCCCGGACACCTCCTACGAGCAGTACTTC
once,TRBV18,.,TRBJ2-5,CASSPRTLTTGETQYF,TGTGCCAGCTCACCAAGGACACTTACTACAGGAGAGACCCAGTACTTC
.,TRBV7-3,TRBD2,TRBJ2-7,CASSSKVAGGRNEQYF,TGTGCCAGCAGCTCCAAGGTAGCGGGAGGACGCAACGAGCAGTACTTC
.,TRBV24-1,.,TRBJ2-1,CATSDPGQLSSYNEQFF,TGTGCCACCAGTGATCCCGGACAGTTGAGCTCCTACAATGAGCAGTTCTTC
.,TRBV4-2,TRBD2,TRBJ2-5,CASSRTSGSQETQYF,TGTGCCAGCAGCAGGACTAGCGGGAGCCAGGAGACCCAGTACTTC
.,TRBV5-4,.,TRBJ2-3,CASSRGGAHPTDTQYF,TGTGCCAGCAGCCGGGGTGGTGCGCATCCCACAGATACGCAGTATTTT
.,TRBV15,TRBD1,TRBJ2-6,CATSRSGQGAPGANVLTF,TGTGCCACCAGCAGATCGGGACAGGGGGCGCCTGGGGCCAACGTCCTGACTTTC
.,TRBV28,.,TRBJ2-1,CASGGTPYNEQFF,TGTGCCAGCGGAGGGACTCCTTACAATGAGCAGTTCTTC
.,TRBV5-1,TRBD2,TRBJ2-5,CASSLSQLAGGETQYF,TGCGCCAGCAGCTTGTCACAACTAGCGGGAGGGGAGACCCAGTACTTC
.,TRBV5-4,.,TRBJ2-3,CASSWRSGLNGDTQYF,TGTGCCAGCAGCTGGCGGAGCGGCCTGAACGGAGATACGCAGTATTTT
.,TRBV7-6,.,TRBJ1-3,CASSPISGGTAGNTIYF,TGTGCCAGCAGCCCCATTTCGGGAGGGACCGCTGGAAACACCATATATTTT
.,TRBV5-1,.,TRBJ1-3,CASSLSPRRESGNTIYF,TGCGCCAGCAGCTTATCCCCACGCCGAGAGTCTGGAAACACCATATATTTT
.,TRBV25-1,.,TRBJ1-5,CASSYSNQPQHF,TGTGCCAGCAGTTATAGCAATCAGCCCCAGCATTTT
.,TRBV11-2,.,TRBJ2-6,CASRYLSSGANVLTF,TGTGCCAGCAGGTACCTTAGCTCTGGGGCCAACGTCCTGACTTTC
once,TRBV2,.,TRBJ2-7,CASSGTPKPYEQYF,TGTGCCAGCAGTGGGACACCGAAGCCCTACGAGCAGTACTTC
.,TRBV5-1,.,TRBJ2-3,CASSSFRDTSTDTQYF,TGCGCCAGCAGCTCTTTCCGGGACACCAGCACAGATACGCAGTATTTT
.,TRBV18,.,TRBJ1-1,CASSSSGGAEAFF,TGTGCCAGCTCTTCGTCAGGAGGCGCTGAAGCTTTCTTT
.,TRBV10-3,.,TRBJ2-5,CAISNPLVGETQYF,TGTGCCATCAGTAATCCCCTAGTAGGAGAGACCCAGTACTTC
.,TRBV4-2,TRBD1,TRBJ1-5,CASSQEFSQGYQPQHF,TGTGCCAGCAGCCAAGAGTTTTCACAGGGGTATCAGCCCCAGCATTTT
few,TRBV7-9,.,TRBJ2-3,CASSLGGEGDTQYF,TGTGCCAGCAGCTTAGGGGGAGAGGGAGATACGCAGTATTTT
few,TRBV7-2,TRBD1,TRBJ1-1,CASSLARQGTEAFF,TGTGCCAGCAGCTTAGCGCGACAGGGCACTGAAGCTTTCTTT
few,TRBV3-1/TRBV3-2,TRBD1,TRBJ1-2,CASSQRGTGGYGYTF,TGTGCCAGCAGCCAGCGCGGGACAGGGGGCTATGGCTACACCTTC
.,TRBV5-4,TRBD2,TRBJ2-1,CASSFETSGRTYNEQFF,TGTGCCAGCAGCTTTGAGACTAGCGGGAGAACATACAATGAGCAGTTCTTC
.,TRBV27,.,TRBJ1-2,CASTRGTDTLGGYTF,TGTGCCAGCACCCGCGGGACCGATACGTTAGGTGGCTACACCTTC
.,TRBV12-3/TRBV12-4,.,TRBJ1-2,CASSLWGGGYTF,TGTGCCAGCAGTTTATGGGGAGGTGGCTACACCTTC
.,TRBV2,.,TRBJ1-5,CASSGRGGRSNQPQHF,TGTGCCAGCAGTGGGAGGGGGGGCCGGAGCAATCAGCCCCAGCATTTT
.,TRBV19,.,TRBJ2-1,CASSIAGTRGNEQFF,TGTGCCAGTAGTATAGCCGGGACCAGGGGTAATGAGCAGTTCTTC